This TCR beta chain was recovered during a study of blood T cell repertoires in COVID-19. The CDR3 is 15 amino acids. V gave up 8 bases and J gave up 2 bases; unmatched junction bases: 12. Germline V CDR1 and CDR2: MNHNY, SVGAGI (reference sequence). Original processing methods: Nucleated cell counts were estimated from reference gene primer amplification. Some clones are missing from TCRdb's copy, which holds only in-frame ones; the method was immunoSEQ multiplex PCR. The DNA was the basis for D and trimming; V, J and clone size are from that table. The sample holds more than 200,000 clones; about nine tenths are singletons and the top ten take roughly 0.7%.

Sequenced: peripheral blood. The source is a man aged 40-49 years with acute or convalescent COVID-19. The chain employs TRBV6-6 and TRBJ2-7; TRBD2 matches at 7 bases. CDR3 in amino acids: CASLGAERGPYEQYF. The CDR3 nucleotides are TGTGCCAGCTTAGGAGCAGAGCGGGGCCCCTACGAGCAGTACTTC.